Described below is a single T cell receptor beta chain sequence and its context. In germline, CDR1 is SNHLY, CDR2 FYNNEI. V lost 5 bases, J lost 7 bases, and 23 bases lay in between. This CDR3 region has 16 residues. Clones were sequenced by immunoSEQ multiplex PCR, and TCRdb holds only the in-frame ones, with some missing. The sample records around 320,000 clones, 85% to 95% being singletons. These data are taken from a study of blood T cell repertoires in COVID-19. Study as a whole: Acute and convalescent COVID-19 specimens originated in the United States, Italy and Spain.

The study recruited exposed participants who had met a COVID-19 case within 2 weeks before entry. The sample taken for sequencing was PBMCs or T cells enriched from blood (not recorded which). The chain links TRBV2 to TRBJ1-2, with D possibly matching TRBD1 (5 bases). This clonotype was sampled from a young woman who had been exposed to COVID-19. The CDR3 protein is CASSTGTTFSKAGYTF. The CDR3 DNA reads TGTGCCAGCAGTACCGGGACTACGTTCAGTAAAGCTGGCTACACCTTC.